Presented here are 7 T cell receptor beta chains from one specimen sequenced in a study of cytomegalovirus exposure and HLA in healthy donors. Amplification used 60 Vbeta primers and 13 Jbeta primers. Sequencing used immunoSEQ multiplex PCR; TCRdb keeps in-frame clones, though not all of them. Of 70,000 to 90,000 clones listed, just over 70% are singletons. Material: PBMCs. The receptors stem from a man aged 60 to 69 in good health and CMV-seropositive.

This chain connects TRBV6-1 to TRBJ2-1, with 11 bases identical to TRBD2. J gave up 14 bases and V 4 bases, and 4 bases lay outside the gene matches. Germline V lookup: CDR1 MNHNS, CDR2 SASEGT. The CDR3 is 12 amino acids. The CDR3, as DNA: TGTGCCAGCAGTGTTAGCGGGGGGGTGGAGTTCTTC. As protein: CASSVSGGVEFF.

The genes are TRBV7-9 and TRBJ2-5, with D possibly matching TRBD1 (5 bases). V was cut by 1 base and J by 5 bases, with 11 bases left in between. The germline V gene encodes CDR1 SEHNR and CDR2 FQNEAQ (reference sequence). This CDR3 region has 14 residues. In DNA, the CDR3 is TGTGCCAGCAGCTTAGGGGGCGCAGGGGAGACCCAGTACTTC. As protein: CASSLGGAGETQYF.

This clone showed up just a few times. The J gene is TRBJ2-5, the V gene TRBV19, with 7 nucleotides matching TRBD2. The V gene's germline CDR1 is LNHDA and CDR2 SQIVND (reference sequence). CDR3 length: 14 residues. Trimming took 1 base from V and 3 from J; bases not matched to a gene: 2. The CDR3 reads CASSIGGGEETQYF. Here the CDR3 DNA reads TGTGCCAGTAGTATAGGGGGAGGGGAAGAGACCCAGTACTTC.

Written as DNA, the CDR3 is TGTGCCAGCAGTGAACGCGGTGAGCAGTTCTTC. Its protein is CASSERGEQFF. The chain couples TRBV2 to TRBJ2-1; no clear D. This CDR3 contains 11 residues. V lost 2 bases and J 9 bases, leaving 5 bases between the germline ends. CDR1 SNHLY and CDR2 FYNNEI come from the germline V gene.

The rearrangement links TRBV5-6 to TRBJ2-7; 7 bases map to TRBD1. The length of the CDR3 is 14 residues. CDR1 is SGHDT and CDR2 is YYEEEE in the germline V gene. V shed 5 bases, J shed 5 bases, and the junction held 10 bases outside the gene matches. CDR3 DNA sequence: TGTGCCAGCAGTCTACCCGACAGGGTCGACGAGCAGTACTTC. Its translation: CASSLPDRVDEQYF.

The chain uses TRBV11-2 and TRBJ1-1, with D unclear. The CDR3 runs to 14 residues. V was cut by 0 bases and J by 3 bases, with 8 bases left in between. Looked up from germline, CDR1 is SGHAT and CDR2 is FQNNGV. CDR3 DNA sequence: TGTGCCAGCAGCTTAGACGGTCACTACACTGAAGCTTTCTTT. Its protein is CASSLDGHYTEAFF.

V usage is TRBV18 and J usage is TRBJ1-2, with TRBD1 as a possible D gene (5 bases). Trimming took off 2 bases at V and 3 bases at J, with 13 bases between the two ends. There are 15 residues in the CDR3. Germline CDR1 and CDR2: KGHSH and LQKENI. The chain's CDR3 is CASSPSQGEDYGYTF. For the CDR3, the DNA is TGTGCCAGCTCACCATCGCAAGGGGAGGACTATGGCTACACCTTC.